The present TCR beta chain was sequenced within a study of blood T cell repertoires in COVID-19. The V segment lost 7 bases and the J segment 3 bases; nucleotides outside the gene matches: 10. This CDR3 spans 14 amino acids. Germline V lookup: CDR1 SQVTM, CDR2 ANQGSEA. How the authors handled the data: Amplification with reference gene primers provided the estimates of nucleated cell counts. Generated by immunoSEQ multiplex PCR, the TCRdb table keeps only in-frame clones and is missing some. V and J calls and clone size are copied from that table; D and trimming were computed from the DNA. The sample consists of 90,000 to 120,000 clones, 89% of them appearing once.

The sequence was collected from a man aged 35-49 years with active or convalescent COVID-19. J is TRBJ2-3 and V is TRBV29-1, with TRBD2 matching over 7 bases. Sequenced sample: peripheral blood. The chain's CDR3 is CSAKVGSGTDTQYF. The CDR3, as DNA: TGCAGCGCTAAAGTTGGTAGCGGGACAGATACGCAGTATTTT.